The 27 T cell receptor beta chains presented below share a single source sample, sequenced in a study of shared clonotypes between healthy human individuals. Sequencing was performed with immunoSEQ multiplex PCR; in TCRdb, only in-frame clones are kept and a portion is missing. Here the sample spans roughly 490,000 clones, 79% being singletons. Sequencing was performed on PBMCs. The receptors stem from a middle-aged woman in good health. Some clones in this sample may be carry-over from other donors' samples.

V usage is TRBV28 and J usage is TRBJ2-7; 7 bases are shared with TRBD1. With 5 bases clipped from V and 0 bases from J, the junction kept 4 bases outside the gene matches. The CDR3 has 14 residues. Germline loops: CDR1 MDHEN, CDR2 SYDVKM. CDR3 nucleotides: TGTGCCAGCAGTGCCGGGACAGCCTCCTACGAGCAGTACTTC. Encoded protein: CASSAGTASYEQYF.

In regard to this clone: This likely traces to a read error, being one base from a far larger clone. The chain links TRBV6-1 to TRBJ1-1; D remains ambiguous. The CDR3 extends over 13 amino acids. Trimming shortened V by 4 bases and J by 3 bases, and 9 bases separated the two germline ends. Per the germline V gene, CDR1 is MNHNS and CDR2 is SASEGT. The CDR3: CASSVEVHTEAFF. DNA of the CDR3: TGTGCCAGCAGTGTTGAGGTACACACTGAAGCTTTCTTT.

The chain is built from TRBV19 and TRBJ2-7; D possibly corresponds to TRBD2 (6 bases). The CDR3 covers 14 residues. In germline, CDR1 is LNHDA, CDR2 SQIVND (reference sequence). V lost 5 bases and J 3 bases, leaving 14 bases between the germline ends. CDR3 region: CASSGDSGYYEQYF. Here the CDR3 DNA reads TGTGCCAGTAGTGGGGATAGCGGCTACTACGAGCAGTACTTC. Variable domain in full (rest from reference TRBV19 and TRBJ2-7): DGGITQSPKYLFRKEGQNVTLSCEQNLNHDAMYWYRQDPGQGLRLIYYSQIVNDFQKGDIAEGYSVSREKKESFPLTVTSAQKNPTAFYLCASSGDSGYYEQYFGPGTRLTVT.

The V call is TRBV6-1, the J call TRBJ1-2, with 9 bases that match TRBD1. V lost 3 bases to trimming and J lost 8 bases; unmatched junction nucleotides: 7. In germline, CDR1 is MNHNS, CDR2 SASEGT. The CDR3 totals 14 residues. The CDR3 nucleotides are TGTGCCAGCAGTGATGGACAGGGGTTGTACGGCTACACCTTC. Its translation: CASSDGQGLYGYTF.

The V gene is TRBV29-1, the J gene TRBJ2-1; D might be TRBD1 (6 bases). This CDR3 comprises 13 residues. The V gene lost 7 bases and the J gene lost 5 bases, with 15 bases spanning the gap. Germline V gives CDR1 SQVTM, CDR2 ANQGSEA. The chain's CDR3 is CSGQQGSHNEQFF. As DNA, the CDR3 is TGCAGCGGCCAACAGGGATCGCACAATGAGCAGTTCTTC.

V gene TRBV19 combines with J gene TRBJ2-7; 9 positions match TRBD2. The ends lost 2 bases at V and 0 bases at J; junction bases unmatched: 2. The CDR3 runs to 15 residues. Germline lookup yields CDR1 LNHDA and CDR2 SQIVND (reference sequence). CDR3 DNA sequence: TGTGCCAGTAGTATACTAGCGGGGAGCTCCTACGAGCAGTACTTC. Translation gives CASSILAGSSYEQYF.

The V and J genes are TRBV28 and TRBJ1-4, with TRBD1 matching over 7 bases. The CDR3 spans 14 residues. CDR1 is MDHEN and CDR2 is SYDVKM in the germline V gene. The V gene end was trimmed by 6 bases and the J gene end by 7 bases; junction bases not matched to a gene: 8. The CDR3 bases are TGTGCCAGCAGGCGACGACAGGGCGGTGAAAAACTGTTTTTT. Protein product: CASRRRQGGEKLFF.

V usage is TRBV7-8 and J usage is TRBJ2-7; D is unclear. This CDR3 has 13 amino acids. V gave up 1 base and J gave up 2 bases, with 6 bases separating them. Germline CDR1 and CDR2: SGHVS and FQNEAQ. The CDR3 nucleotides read TGTGCCAGCAGCTTAGAACGACCCTACGAGCAGTACTTC. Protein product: CASSLERPYEQYF.

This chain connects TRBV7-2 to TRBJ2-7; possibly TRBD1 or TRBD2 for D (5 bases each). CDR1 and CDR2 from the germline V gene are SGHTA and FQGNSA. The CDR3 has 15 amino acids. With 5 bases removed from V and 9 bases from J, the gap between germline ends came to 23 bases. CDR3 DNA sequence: TGTGCCAGCAGCATCGGGGCCGTAGGCACCTTGGGGCAGTACTTC. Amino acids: CASSIGAVGTLGQYF.

CDR3 sequence (DNA): TGTGCCGGAGGTAGGACTGCAACTAATGAAAAACTGTTTTTT. It codes for CAGGRTATNEKLFF. The chain employs TRBV30 and TRBJ1-4, with no clear D. The CDR3 is 14 amino acids. V was pared by 8 bases and J by 0 bases, with 13 bases between. Germline V gene lookup returns CDR1 GTSNPN and CDR2 SVGIG (reference sequence).

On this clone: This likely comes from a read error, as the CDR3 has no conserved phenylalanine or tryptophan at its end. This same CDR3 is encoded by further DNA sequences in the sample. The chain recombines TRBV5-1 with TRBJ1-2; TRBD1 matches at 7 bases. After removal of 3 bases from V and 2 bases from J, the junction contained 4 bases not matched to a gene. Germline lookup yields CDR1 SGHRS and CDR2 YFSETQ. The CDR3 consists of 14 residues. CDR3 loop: CASSSGTANYGYTL. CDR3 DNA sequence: TGCGCCAGCAGCTCGGGGACAGCGAACTATGGCTACACCCTC.

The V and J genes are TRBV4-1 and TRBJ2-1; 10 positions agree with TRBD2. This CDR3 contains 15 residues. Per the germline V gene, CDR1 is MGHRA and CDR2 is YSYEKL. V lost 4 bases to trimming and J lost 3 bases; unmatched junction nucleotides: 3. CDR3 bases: TGCGCCAGCAGCCCTAGCGGGGGACTCTACAATGAGCAGTTCTTC. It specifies CASSPSGGLYNEQFF.

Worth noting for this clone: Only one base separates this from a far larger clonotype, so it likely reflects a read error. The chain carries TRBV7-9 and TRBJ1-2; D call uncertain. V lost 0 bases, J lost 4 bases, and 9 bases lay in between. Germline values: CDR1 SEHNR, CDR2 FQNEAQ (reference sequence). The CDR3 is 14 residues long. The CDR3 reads CASSLAGSVYGYTF. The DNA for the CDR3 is TGTGCCAGCAGCTTAGCAGGGAGCGTCTATGGCTACACCTTC.

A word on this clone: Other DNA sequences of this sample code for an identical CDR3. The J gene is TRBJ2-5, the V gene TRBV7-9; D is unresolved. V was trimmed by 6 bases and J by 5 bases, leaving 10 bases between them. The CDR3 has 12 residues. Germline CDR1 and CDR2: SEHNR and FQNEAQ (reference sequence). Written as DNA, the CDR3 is TGTGCCAGCAGTCTAGTTGGTGAGACCCAGTACTTC. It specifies CASSLVGETQYF. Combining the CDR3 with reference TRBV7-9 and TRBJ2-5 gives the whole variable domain DTGVSQNPRHKITKRGQNVTFRCDPISEHNRLYWYRQTLGQGPEFLTYFQNEAQLEKSRLLSDRFSAERPKGSFSTLEIQRTEQGDSAMYLCASSLVGETQYFGPGTRLLVL.

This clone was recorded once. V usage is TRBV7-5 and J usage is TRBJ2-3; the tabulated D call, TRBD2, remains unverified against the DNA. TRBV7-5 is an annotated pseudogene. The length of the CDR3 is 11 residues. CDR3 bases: TGTGCCAGAAGCCTCACAGATACGCAGTATTTT. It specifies CARSLTDTQYF.

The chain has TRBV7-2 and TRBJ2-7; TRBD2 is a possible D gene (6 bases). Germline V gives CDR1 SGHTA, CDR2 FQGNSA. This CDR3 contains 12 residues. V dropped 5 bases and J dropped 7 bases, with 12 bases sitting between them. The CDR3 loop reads CASSTVRGEQYF. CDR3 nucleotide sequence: TGTGCCAGCAGCACCGTTCGGGGGGAGCAGTACTTC.

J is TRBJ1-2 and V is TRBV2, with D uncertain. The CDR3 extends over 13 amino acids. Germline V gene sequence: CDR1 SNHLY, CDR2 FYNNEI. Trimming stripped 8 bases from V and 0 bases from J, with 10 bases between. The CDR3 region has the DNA TGTGCCAGCGAGGACGGACCTAACTATGGCTACACCTTC. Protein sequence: CASEDGPNYGYTF. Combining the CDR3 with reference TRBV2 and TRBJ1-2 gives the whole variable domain EPEVTQTPSHQVTQMGQEVILRCVPISNHLYFYWYRQILGQKVEFLVSFYNNEISEKSEIFDDQFSVERPDGSNFTLKIRSTKLEDSAMYFCASEDGPNYGYTFGSGTRLTVV.

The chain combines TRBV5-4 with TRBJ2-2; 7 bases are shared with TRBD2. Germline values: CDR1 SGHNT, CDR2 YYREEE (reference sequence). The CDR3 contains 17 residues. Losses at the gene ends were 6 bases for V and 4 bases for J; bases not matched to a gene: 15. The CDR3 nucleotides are TGTGCCAGCACCGACCCCACTAGCGCCCCGGGCACCGGGGAGCTGTTTTTT. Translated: CASTDPTSAPGTGELFF.

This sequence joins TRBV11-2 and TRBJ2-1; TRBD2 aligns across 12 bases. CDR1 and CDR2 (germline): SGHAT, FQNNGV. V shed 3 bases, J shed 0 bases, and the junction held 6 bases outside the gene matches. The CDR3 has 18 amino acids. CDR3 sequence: CASSFRRTSGASYNEQFF. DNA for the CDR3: TGTGCCAGCAGCTTCAGAAGGACTAGCGGGGCCTCCTACAATGAGCAGTTCTTC.

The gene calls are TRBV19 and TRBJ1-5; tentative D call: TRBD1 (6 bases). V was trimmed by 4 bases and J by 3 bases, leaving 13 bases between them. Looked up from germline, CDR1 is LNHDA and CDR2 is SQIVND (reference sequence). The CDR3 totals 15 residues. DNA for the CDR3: TGTGCCAGTAGTAACCAGGGGCTGGTCAATCAGCCCCAGCATTTT. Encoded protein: CASSNQGLVNQPQHF.

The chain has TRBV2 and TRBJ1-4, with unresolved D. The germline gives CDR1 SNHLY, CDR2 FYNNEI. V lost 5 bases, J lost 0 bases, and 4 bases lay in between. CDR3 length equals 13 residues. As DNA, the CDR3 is TGTGCCAGCAGTCGTACAACTAATGAAAAACTGTTTTTT. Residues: CASSRTTNEKLFF.

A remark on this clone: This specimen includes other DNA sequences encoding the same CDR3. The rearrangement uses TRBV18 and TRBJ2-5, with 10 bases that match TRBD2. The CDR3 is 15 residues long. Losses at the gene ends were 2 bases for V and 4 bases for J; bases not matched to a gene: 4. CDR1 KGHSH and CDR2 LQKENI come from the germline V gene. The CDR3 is CASSPGLAGVETQYF. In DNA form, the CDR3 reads TGTGCCAGCTCACCAGGGCTAGCGGGAGTAGAGACCCAGTACTTC.

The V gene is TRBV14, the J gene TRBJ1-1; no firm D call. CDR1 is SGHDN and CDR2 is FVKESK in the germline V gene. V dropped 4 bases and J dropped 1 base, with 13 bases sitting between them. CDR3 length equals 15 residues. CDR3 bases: TGTGCCAGCAGCCCCCACACAACAAGGAACACTGAAGCTTTCTTT. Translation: CASSPHTTRNTEAFF.

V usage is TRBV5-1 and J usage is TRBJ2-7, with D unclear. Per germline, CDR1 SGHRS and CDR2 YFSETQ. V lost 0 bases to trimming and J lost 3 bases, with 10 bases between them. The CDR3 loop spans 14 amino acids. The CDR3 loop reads CASSLVGVGYEQYF. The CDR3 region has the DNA TGCGCCAGCAGCTTGGTGGGTGTAGGCTACGAGCAGTACTTC.

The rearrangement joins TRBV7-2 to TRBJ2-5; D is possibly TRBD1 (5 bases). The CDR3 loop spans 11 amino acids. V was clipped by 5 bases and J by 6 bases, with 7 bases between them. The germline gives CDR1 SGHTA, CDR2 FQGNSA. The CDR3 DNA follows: TGTGCCAGCAGCAGACAGCAGACCCAGTACTTC. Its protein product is CASSRQQTQYF.

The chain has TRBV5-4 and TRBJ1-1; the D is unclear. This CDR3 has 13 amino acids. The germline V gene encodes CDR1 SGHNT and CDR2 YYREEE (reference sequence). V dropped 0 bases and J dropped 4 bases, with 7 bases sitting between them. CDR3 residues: CASSLAGSTEAFF. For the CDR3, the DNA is TGTGCCAGCAGCTTGGCGGGGAGCACTGAAGCTTTCTTT.

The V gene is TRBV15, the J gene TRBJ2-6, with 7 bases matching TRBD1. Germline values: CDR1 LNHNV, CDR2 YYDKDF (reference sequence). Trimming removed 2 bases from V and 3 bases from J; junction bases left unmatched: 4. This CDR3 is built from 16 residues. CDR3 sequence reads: CATSRRGGFGANVLTF. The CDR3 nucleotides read TGTGCCACCAGCAGAAGAGGGGGCTTTGGGGCCAACGTCCTGACTTTC.